The 2 T cell receptor beta chains below come from one sample, sequenced in a study of graft-versus-host responses after intestinal transplantation. Clones were sequenced by immunoSEQ multiplex PCR, and TCRdb holds only the in-frame ones, with some missing. Of under 150,000 clones listed, approximately 90% are singletons. These receptors are not linked to any known antigen. The sequences come from unstimulated CD4+ T cells sorted from spleen or lymph node cells, collected before intestinal transplant. All receptors derive from a human donor who received an intestinal transplant.

V usage is TRBV14 and J usage is TRBJ1-1; D is possibly TRBD1 (5 bases). The V end was cut by 4 bases, the J end by 9 bases, with 12 bases between. This CDR3 spans 12 amino acids. Germline V gene sequence: CDR1 SGHDN, CDR2 FVKESK. The CDR3 here is CASSPGGAKAFF. The CDR3 nucleotides are TGTGCCAGCAGCCCGGGCGGGGCCAAAGCTTTCTTT.

The chain recombines TRBV6-1 with TRBJ2-3; weak D call: TRBD1 (5 bases). CDR3 size: 14 residues. Trimming removed 2 bases at V and 2 bases at J, with 8 bases between. CDR1 is MNHNS and CDR2 is SASEGT in the germline V gene. In nucleotides, the CDR3 is TGTGCCAGCAGTGAACTACAGGACACAGATACGCAGTATTTT. Encoded protein: CASSELQDTDTQYF.